This is a list of T cell receptor beta chains from one sample in a study of cytomegalovirus exposure and HLA in healthy donors. TCRdb's table, derived via immunoSEQ multiplex PCR, lists solely in-frame clones and lacks some. The sample yields around 150,000 clones, around 88% seen once. Sequencing used PBMCs. These receptors all come from a woman aged 30 to 39 in good health and CMV-seronegative. Each CDR3 is given with its conserved first and last residue. Each record gives: V gene, clone size, J gene, D gene, CDR3 DNA, CDR3 protein. The D gene is left open where the match is weak. Only part of the rows carry a size: once, few, many, or a class if the clone is expanded.

v_call: TRBV9; clone_size: NA; j_call: TRBJ1-6; d_call: NA; cdr3_nt: TGTGCCAGCAGCGTCGCACTACAGGGAAATTCACCCCTCCACTTT; cdr3_aa: CASSVALQGNSPLHF
v_call: TRBV7-6; clone_size: NA; j_call: TRBJ1-5; d_call: NA; cdr3_nt: TGTGCCAGCAGCTTAGGTCTAGGTAATCAGCCCCAGCATTTT; cdr3_aa: CASSLGLGNQPQHF
v_call: TRBV5-1; clone_size: NA; j_call: TRBJ2-1; d_call: TRBD2; cdr3_nt: TGCGCCAGCAGCTTGGGGGGACTAGACCTCCAAGAGCAGTTCTTC; cdr3_aa: CASSLGGLDLQEQFF
v_call: TRBV2; clone_size: NA; j_call: TRBJ1-2; d_call: NA; cdr3_nt: TGTGCCAGCACCGAACGGGGAAACTATGGCTACACCTTC; cdr3_aa: CASTERGNYGYTF
v_call: TRBV4-1; clone_size: NA; j_call: TRBJ1-6; d_call: NA; cdr3_nt: TGCGCCAGCAGCCCTACTGGGGGGAGCTCCTATAATTCACCCCTCCACTTT; cdr3_aa: CASSPTGGSSYNSPLHF
v_call: TRBV15; clone_size: NA; j_call: TRBJ2-7; d_call: TRBD1; cdr3_nt: TGTGCCACCAGCAGGACAGGGGGCTCCTACGAGCAGTACTTC; cdr3_aa: CATSRTGGSYEQYF
v_call: TRBV5-8; clone_size: NA; j_call: TRBJ1-5; d_call: NA; cdr3_nt: TGTGCCAGCAGCTTCCAGGGGAATCAGCCCCAGCATTTT; cdr3_aa: CASSFQGNQPQHF
v_call: TRBV9; clone_size: NA; j_call: TRBJ1-2; d_call: NA; cdr3_nt: TGTGCCAGCAGCGCCCCCACGGGAGGCTACACCTTC; cdr3_aa: CASSAPTGGYTF
v_call: TRBV29-1; clone_size: NA; j_call: TRBJ1-1; d_call: TRBD1; cdr3_nt: TGCAGCGTTGTAGGCGAAGTGTTGACAGGGCGAAACACTGAAGCTTTCTTT; cdr3_aa: CSVVGEVLTGRNTEAFF
v_call: TRBV28; clone_size: NA; j_call: TRBJ1-5; d_call: NA; cdr3_nt: TGTGCCAGCACCAACAGGATTAGCAATCAGCCCCAGCATTTT; cdr3_aa: CASTNRISNQPQHF
v_call: TRBV7-9; clone_size: few; j_call: TRBJ2-7; d_call: NA; cdr3_nt: TGTGCCAGCAGCTTTTACAGGGCCGAAGAGCAGTACTTC; cdr3_aa: CASSFYRAEEQYF
v_call: TRBV9; clone_size: NA; j_call: TRBJ1-2; d_call: NA; cdr3_nt: TGTGCCAGCAGCCCCGGAGCGGGGAAGGACTATGGCTACACCTTC; cdr3_aa: CASSPGAGKDYGYTF
v_call: TRBV30; clone_size: NA; j_call: TRBJ2-7; d_call: TRBD1; cdr3_nt: TGTGCCTGGAGTTCCTACTCCGGGACAGGGTCCTACGAGCAGTACTTC; cdr3_aa: CAWSSYSGTGSYEQYF
v_call: TRBV7-2; clone_size: NA; j_call: TRBJ2-7; d_call: TRBD2; cdr3_nt: TGTGCCAGCAGCTTGCAAGCGGGGGGGCCCTACGAGCAGTACTTC; cdr3_aa: CASSLQAGGPYEQYF
v_call: TRBV19; clone_size: NA; j_call: TRBJ1-5; d_call: NA; cdr3_nt: TGTGCCAGTATCCCAGGGAGCGGGAGCAATCAGCCCCAGCATTTT; cdr3_aa: CASIPGSGSNQPQHF
v_call: TRBV4-1; clone_size: NA; j_call: TRBJ1-6; d_call: NA; cdr3_nt: TGCGCCAGCAGCCAAGTAGATCTCGGGAATTCACCCCTCCACTTT; cdr3_aa: CASSQVDLGNSPLHF
v_call: TRBV19; clone_size: NA; j_call: TRBJ1-6; d_call: NA; cdr3_nt: TGTGCCAGTACCGACCGGAGCTCCTATAATTCACCCCTCCACTTT; cdr3_aa: CASTDRSSYNSPLHF
v_call: TRBV2; clone_size: NA; j_call: TRBJ2-7; d_call: TRBD1; cdr3_nt: TGTGCCAGCAGTGACGCCCAGGGACAGGGGTGGTACTACGAGCAGTACTTC; cdr3_aa: CASSDAQGQGWYYEQYF
v_call: TRBV29-1; clone_size: NA; j_call: TRBJ1-1; d_call: NA; cdr3_nt: TGCAGCGGACAACCTTTAACGGGGTCCACTGAAGCTTTCTTT; cdr3_aa: CSGQPLTGSTEAFF
v_call: TRBV5-1; clone_size: NA; j_call: TRBJ2-7; d_call: TRBD2; cdr3_nt: TGCGCCAGCAGCGTAACTAGCGGGGGGGCCCACGAGCAGTACTTC; cdr3_aa: CASSVTSGGAHEQYF
v_call: TRBV19; clone_size: NA; j_call: TRBJ1-5; d_call: NA; cdr3_nt: TGTGCCAGTATGGGGGGGGCTGGGGGCAATCAGCCCCAGCATTTT; cdr3_aa: CASMGGAGGNQPQHF
v_call: TRBV5-5; clone_size: NA; j_call: TRBJ1-4; d_call: NA; cdr3_nt: TGTGCCAGCAGCCGCGCCGGGACTGATAATGAAAAACTGTTTTTT; cdr3_aa: CASSRAGTDNEKLFF
v_call: TRBV7-8; clone_size: NA; j_call: TRBJ2-7; d_call: NA; cdr3_nt: TGTGCCAGCAGCTCCTCCCGACAGATTTCCTACGAGCAGTACTTC; cdr3_aa: CASSSSRQISYEQYF
v_call: TRBV29-1; clone_size: NA; j_call: TRBJ2-2; d_call: NA; cdr3_nt: TGCAGCGTTGAATGGCCGGAGGGAAACACCGGGGAGCTGTTTTTT; cdr3_aa: CSVEWPEGNTGELFF
v_call: TRBV11-2; clone_size: once; j_call: TRBJ1-2; d_call: NA; cdr3_nt: TGTGCCAGCAGCTTAGTCGGTGCACCCGACTATGGCTACACCTTC; cdr3_aa: CASSLVGAPDYGYTF
v_call: TRBV11-2; clone_size: NA; j_call: TRBJ1-4; d_call: TRBD1; cdr3_nt: TGTGCCAGCAGCTTACAGGGGGTAAAACTGTTTTTT; cdr3_aa: CASSLQGVKLFF
v_call: TRBV2; clone_size: NA; j_call: TRBJ2-7; d_call: NA; cdr3_nt: TGTGCCAGCAGTGAAGTGACGGAGAGCTCCTACGAGCAGTACTTC; cdr3_aa: CASSEVTESSYEQYF
v_call: TRBV6-5; clone_size: NA; j_call: TRBJ2-1; d_call: TRBD1; cdr3_nt: TGTGCCAGCAGTTACGGCGACGGGACAGGAGGCAATGAGCAGTTCTTC; cdr3_aa: CASSYGDGTGGNEQFF
v_call: TRBV5-4; clone_size: NA; j_call: TRBJ2-3; d_call: TRBD2; cdr3_nt: TGTGCCAGCAGCTTAGGTAGCGGGAGGCACACAGATACGCAGTATTTT; cdr3_aa: CASSLGSGRHTDTQYF
v_call: TRBV5-6; clone_size: NA; j_call: TRBJ1-1; d_call: NA; cdr3_nt: TGTGCCAGCAGCTTACGCCTCCCTGGAGTGTGGACTGAAGCTTTCTTT; cdr3_aa: CASSLRLPGVWTEAFF
v_call: TRBV15; clone_size: NA; j_call: TRBJ2-7; d_call: NA; cdr3_nt: TGTGCCACCAGCGTGTTATCGGCGGTCCCCTACGAGCAGTACTTC; cdr3_aa: CATSVLSAVPYEQYF
v_call: TRBV5-1; clone_size: NA; j_call: TRBJ2-2; d_call: NA; cdr3_nt: TGCGCCAGCAGCTTTAGGGCAGGGACTTTGTCCGGGGAGCTGTTTTTT; cdr3_aa: CASSFRAGTLSGELFF